The rows below give T cell receptor beta chains drawn from one sample of a study of blood T cell repertoires in COVID-19. This table comes from immunoSEQ multiplex PCR, and its TCRdb copy is limited to in-frame clones, with some not included. The sample contains about 140,000 clones, 65% to 80% of which appear only once. What was sequenced was peripheral blood. Receptors were obtained from a man between 60 and 70 years old with acute or convalescent COVID-19. Both conserved end residues are part of each CDR3. The D gene is left open where the match is weak. Expanded clones get a size class; other rows say once, few or many, or leave the size out.

>TRBV28|TRBJ1-5|.|.
CASSFAGSGVVANQPQHF
TGTGCCAGCAGTTTTGCCGGGTCAGGGGTTGTCGCCAATCAGCCCCAGCATTTT
>TRBV28|TRBJ2-2|.|.
CASSYGQGTGELFF
TGTGCCAGCAGTTATGGGCAAGGCACCGGGGAGCTGTTTTTT
>TRBV5-1|TRBJ1-3|TRBD1|.
CASSLTSTGVGNTIYF
TGCGCCAGCAGCCTGACTTCCACAGGGGTCGGAAACACCATATATTTT
>TRBV7-2|TRBJ1-2|.|.
CASSLVGQSNYGYTF
TGTGCCAGCAGCTTAGTAGGACAGTCTAACTATGGCTACACCTTC
>TRBV28|TRBJ2-3|.|.
CASSLSTQGTDTQYF
TGTGCCAGCAGTTTATCCACCCAGGGCACAGATACGCAGTATTTT
>TRBV15|TRBJ1-1|TRBD1|.
CATSFDRVESEAFF
TGTGCCACCAGCTTCGACAGGGTTGAGTCTGAAGCTTTCTTT
>TRBV9|TRBJ1-1|.|.
CASSATGSGDTEAFF
TGTGCCAGCAGCGCCACAGGGAGCGGGGACACTGAAGCTTTCTTT
>TRBV6-5|TRBJ1-1|.|.
CASSYSGGAGTEAFF
TGTGCCAGCAGTTACTCGGGGGGGGCGGGCACTGAAGCTTTCTTT
>TRBV18|TRBJ2-7|TRBD2|.
CASSPGLVVGHEQYF
TGCGCCAGCTCACCTGGACTAGTAGTCGGTCACGAGCAGTACTTC
>TRBV3-1/TRBV3-2|TRBJ1-5|TRBD1|.
CASSPSGTGRGLQHF
TGTGCCAGCAGCCCCTCCGGGACAGGTAGGGGGCTGCAGCATTTT
>TRBV10-3|TRBJ1-2|.|.
CAIQRPGDNYGYTF
TGTGCCATCCAGCGGCCAGGGGACAACTATGGCTACACCTTC
>TRBV7-2|TRBJ2-3|TRBD2|.
CASSIVAGVGDTQYF
TGTGCCAGCAGCATTGTAGCGGGAGTTGGGGATACGCAGTATTTT
>TRBV5-4|TRBJ2-7|TRBD1|.
CASSLEGTGGFEQYF
TGTGCCAGCAGCTTGGAAGGGACAGGGGGGTTCGAGCAGTACTTC
>TRBV5-6|TRBJ1-3|.|.
CASSRTGISGNTIYF
TGTGCCAGCAGCCGCACCGGTATTTCTGGAAACACCATATATTTT
>TRBV18|TRBJ1-1|.|.
CASSPGAGRLNTEAFF
TGTGCCAGCTCACCTGGGGCAGGGCGATTGAATACTGAAGCTTTCTTT
>TRBV5-6|TRBJ1-1|.|.
CASSSQAGSTEAFF
TGTGCCAGCAGCTCTCAGGCCGGGAGCACTGAAGCTTTCTTT
>TRBV5-6|TRBJ1-1|.|.
CASSLGAPKNTEAFF
TGTGCCAGCAGCTTGGGGGCACCCAAGAACACTGAAGCTTTCTTT
>TRBV28|TRBJ1-2|.|.
CASLPGGNNYGYTF
TGTGCCAGCCTCCCGGGGGGGAACAACTATGGCTACACCTTC
>TRBV6-2/TRBV6-3|TRBJ1-1|.|.
CASSPLGAEAFF
TGTGCCAGCAGTCCCTTAGGGGCTGAAGCTTTCTTT
>TRBV28|TRBJ2-5|TRBD1|.
CASSFTGTGGVKTQYF
TGTGCCAGCAGTTTCACCGGGACAGGGGGTGTTAAGACCCAGTACTTC
>TRBV4-3|TRBJ2-7|.|.
CASSQDYRTKEQYF
TGCGCCAGCAGCCAAGATTATCGGACAAAAGAGCAGTACTTC
>TRBV28|TRBJ2-7|TRBD1|.
CASSLPPGQGYEQYF
TGTGCCAGCAGTTTGCCCCCGGGACAGGGCTACGAGCAGTACTTC
>TRBV5-6|TRBJ2-5|.|.
CASSSSYQETQYF
TGTGCCAGCAGCTCGTCGTACCAAGAGACCCAGTACTTC
>TRBV6-2/TRBV6-3|TRBJ2-1|.|once
CASSYDRSSYNEQFF
TGTGCCAGCAGTTACGACAGAAGCTCCTACAATGAGCAGTTCTTC
>TRBV5-5|TRBJ2-3|TRBD2|.
CASSFAGEGTQYF
TGTGCCAGCAGCTTCGCGGGGGAGGGGACGCAGTATTTT
>TRBV5-1|TRBJ2-1|TRBD2|.
CASSLLTSVPEQFF
TGCGCCAGCAGCTTACTGACTAGCGTCCCTGAGCAGTTCTTC
>TRBV28|TRBJ2-1|TRBD2|.
CASSGSGRAINEQFF
TGTGCCAGCAGTGGTAGCGGGAGGGCCATCAATGAGCAGTTCTTC
>TRBV19|TRBJ2-3|TRBD2|.
CASSIGTSGSTDTQYF
TGTGCCAGTAGTATAGGTACTAGCGGGTCCACAGATACGCAGTATTTT
>TRBV10-3|TRBJ1-1|TRBD1|.
CAIRQDRDSEAFF
TGTGCCATCCGCCAAGACCGGGACAGTGAAGCTTTCTTT
>TRBV4-3|TRBJ2-2|TRBD2|few
CASSPQGLAGDTGELFF
TGCGCCAGCAGCCCCCAGGGACTAGCGGGAGATACCGGGGAGCTGTTTTTT
>TRBV7-9|TRBJ2-7|.|.
CASSPTGPSGEQYF
TGTGCCAGCAGCCCGACAGGTCCTTCGGGCGAGCAGTACTTC
>TRBV7-9|TRBJ2-6|TRBD1|.
CASTRDRAGVLTF
TGTGCCAGCACCAGAGACAGGGCTGGAGTCCTGACTTTC
>TRBV29-1|TRBJ2-3|TRBD2|.
CSVVPGGSTDTQYF
TGCAGCGTTGTCCCCGGGGGGAGCACAGATACGCAGTATTTT
>TRBV7-9|TRBJ1-5|.|.
CASSSKPLDRGHQPQHF
TGTGCCAGCAGCTCCAAACCCTTGGACAGAGGGCATCAGCCCCAGCATTTT
>TRBV9|TRBJ2-1|TRBD2|.
CASPPSGTAGTSGTSSYNEQFF
TGTGCCAGCCCCCCCAGCGGGACAGCCGGGACTAGCGGGACGAGCTCCTACAATGAGCAGTTCTTC
>TRBV6-2/TRBV6-3|TRBJ1-2|TRBD1|.
CASSHRGTGEGHGYTF
TGTGCCAGCAGCCACCGGGGGACAGGGGAAGGACATGGCTACACCTTC